The next 6 T cell receptor beta chains were all read from a single sample in a study of yellow fever vaccine responses in identical twins (dated by TCRdb to 2016 to 2018). The receptor library was made with RT-PCR. TCRdb lists the instrument as Illumina HiSeq 2500. In-frame beta chains were kept once TCRdb had trimmed the public reads at Q25 with fastp and called clones with MiXCR. Each entry is one CDR3 protein sequence, shown with its most common DNA and genes. The sample table contains some 5,000 distinct CDR3 sequences; only one count was recorded for roughly 77% of them. The top ten clones comprise 2.6% of the sample. Sequences were derived from T cells from blood (PBMCs), unsorted or a sorted subset (not recorded which), sampled before or after yellow fever vaccination (not recorded which). These receptors all come from a woman between 18 and 29 years old who received the yellow fever vaccine. Donor details come from another sample of the same person, matched by shared clones.

The genes are TRBV11-1 and TRBJ1-1; weak D call: TRBD1 (5 bases). The CDR3 covers 11 residues. The germline gives CDR1 SGHAT, CDR2 FQDESV (reference sequence). V lost 6 bases and J lost 7, with 9 bases in between. CDR3 protein: CASRTGLEAFF. In DNA, the CDR3 is TGTGCCAGCAGAACAGGACTTGAAGCTTTCTTT.

This clonotype showed up just a few times. This sequence joins TRBV6-2 or TRBV6-3 and TRBJ1-1; tentatively, D is TRBD1 (5 bases). This CDR3 contains 15 residues. Germline loops: CDR1 MNHEY, CDR2 SVGEGT. V was cut by 2 bases and J by 5 bases, with 15 bases left in between. CDR3 DNA: TGTGCCAGCAGTTACGGATATCGGGGGAGGACTGAAGCTTTCTTT. Protein sequence: CASSYGYRGRTEAFF.

The J gene is TRBJ1-1, the V gene TRBV2; TRBD1 might be the D (5 bases). Per the germline V gene, CDR1 is SNHLY and CDR2 is FYNNEI. Trimming pared 2 bases from V and 2 bases from J, leaving 6 bases between. The CDR3 is 13 residues long. The CDR3 nucleotides are TGTGCCAGCAGTGAACAGGGTAACACTGAAGCTTTCTTT. Translating it yields CASSEQGNTEAFF.

V is TRBV5-1 and J is TRBJ2-7; D gene unclear. The CDR3 contains 10 residues. CDR1 is SGHRS and CDR2 is YFSETQ in the germline V gene. Trimming cost V 6 bases and J 3 bases, with 4 bases left between them. The CDR3 loop reads CASIIYEQYF. DNA for the CDR3: TGCGCCAGCATCATCTACGAGCAGTACTTC.

This chain joins TRBV4-1 and TRBJ2-7; the match to TRBD2 covers 10 bases. J gave up 4 bases and V 3 bases, and 6 bases lay outside the gene matches. Germline V gene sequence: CDR1 MGHRA, CDR2 YSYEKL. This CDR3 comprises 15 residues. The chain's CDR3 is CASSHPSGSSYEQYF. The CDR3, as DNA: TGCGCCAGCAGCCACCCTAGCGGGAGTTCTTACGAGCAGTACTTC.

The chain links TRBV5-8 to TRBJ1-5, with D possibly being TRBD1 (5 bases). The germline V and J ends were trimmed by 7 bases and 6 bases, with 17 bases remaining between them. CDR3 size: 14 residues. The germline V gene encodes CDR1 SGHTS and CDR2 YDEGEE. As DNA, the CDR3 is TGTGCCAGCTCCTACCGGTGGGGGGGTCAGCCCCAGCATTTT. Protein: CASSYRWGGQPQHF.